This T cell receptor (beta chain) comes out of a study of early T cells in non-severe SARS-CoV-2 infection. Across the whole study: Sequencing of bulk RNA from unsorted whole blood was done, without chain pairing. Study-wide results and caveats: A preference for anti-spike CD8 responses marked VDJdb matching, which missed private and CD4 specificities.

TCRdb ran MiXCR on the 5' RACE reads and lists one entry per CDR3 protein. The repertoire includes 50,000 to 60,000 distinct CDR3 sequences, about 5.9% of them detected once, and less than 5% sits in the top ten. The J segment lost 6 bases and the V segment lost 3 bases, leaving 8 bases of the junction unmatched. The CDR3 consists of 16 residues. Per the germline V gene, CDR1 is SGHTA and CDR2 is FQGNSA. The table lists this clonotype with many counts. Its antigen remains unidentified. Sequencing input: whole blood. The receptor's source is an adult who was a healthcare worker with PCR-confirmed SARS-CoV-2 infection or an uninfected control (not recorded which). V gene TRBV7-2 combines with J gene TRBJ1-6; 7 bases fit TRBD1. This CDR3 is CASSLERQGGNSPLHF. The CDR3 DNA sequence: TGTGCCAGCAGCTTGGAGAGACAGGGTGGTAATTCACCCCTCCACTTT.